Sequencing of this T cell receptor beta chain was carried out in a study of beta chain features in type 1 diabetes. Study summary: The patients were much like the healthy donors in age, gender and cell yields.

Germline V gene data show CDR1 as SEHNR and CDR2 as FQNEAQ (reference sequence). The CDR3 runs 15 residues. V shed 5 bases, J shed 4 bases, and the junction held 8 bases outside the gene matches. The investigators reverse transcribed all of the isolated RNA, so they sequenced expressed TCRB transcripts. Clones were sequenced by immunoSEQ multiplex PCR, and TCRdb holds only the in-frame ones, with some missing. The data contain 200,000 to 300,000 clones, 68% of them singletons. The source is a man aged 30 to 39 in good health. This chain links TRBV7-9 with TRBJ2-1; 7 bases agree with TRBD2. The sequenced sample consisted of naive CD4+ T cells from blood. This CDR3 is CASSPVAGSYNEQFF. Here the CDR3 DNA reads TGTGCCAGCAGCCCAGTAGCGGGTTCTTACAATGAGCAGTTCTTC.